Following are 14 T cell receptor beta chains from one sample sequenced in a study of shared clonotypes between healthy human individuals. Clones were sequenced by immunoSEQ multiplex PCR, and TCRdb holds only the in-frame ones, with some missing. The sample records approximately 980,000 clones, less than 85% being singletons. Material: memory CD4+ T cells sorted from blood. This sample's subset: CD45RA-negative fraction. The receptors shown here come from a man younger than 35 in good health.

This chain joins TRBV13 and TRBJ1-1, with 10 positions matching TRBD1. There are 15 residues in the CDR3. The V gene's germline CDR1 is PRHDT and CDR2 FYEKMQ (reference sequence). V lost 5 bases to trimming and J lost 5 bases; unmatched junction nucleotides: 8. The CDR3 region has the DNA TGTGCCAGCAGCCCCGTGGGACAGGGGTGGACTGAAGCTTTCTTT. It codes for CASSPVGQGWTEAFF.

The chain couples TRBV7-9 to TRBJ1-2; D unclear. The germline V and J ends were trimmed by 1 base and 6 bases, with 6 bases remaining between them. Per germline, CDR1 SEHNR and CDR2 FQNEAQ (reference sequence). This CDR3 has 12 residues. CDR3 loop: CASSLEGHGYTF. DNA of the CDR3: TGTGCCAGCAGCTTAGAAGGTCATGGCTACACCTTC.

This clone has only a few counts. A much larger clonotype is one base distant, so this may be a read error. This sample also contains other DNA sequences that code for the same CDR3. The V call is TRBV7-9, the J call TRBJ1-1; D gene uncertain. The CDR3 is 13 residues long. Trimming pared 1 base from V and 0 bases from J, leaving 3 bases between. Per germline, CDR1 SEHNR and CDR2 FQNEAQ (reference sequence). CDR3 nucleotide sequence: TGTGCCAGCAGCTTAGGAATGAACACTGAAGCTTTCTTT. It encodes CASSLGMNTEAFF.

The V call is TRBV10-3, the J call TRBJ2-7; D perhaps matches TRBD2 (6 bases). CDR3 length: 11 residues. The germline V gene has CDR1 ENHRY and CDR2 SYGVKD. Trimming left V 10 bases short and J 6 bases short, with 13 bases between. The CDR3 DNA sequence: TGTGCCACCCGACGGGGGTCCGAGCAGTACTTC. Its protein product is CATRRGSEQYF.

This chain links TRBV7-2 with TRBJ2-1, with 8 bases matching TRBD2. The CDR3 is made up of 16 amino acids. After removal of 5 bases from V and 1 base from J, the junction contained 7 bases not matched to a gene. Germline V lookup: CDR1 SGHTA, CDR2 FQGNSA. CDR3: CASSPRVAGSYNEQFF. CDR3 DNA sequence: TGTGCCAGCAGCCCTCGGGTAGCGGGGTCCTACAATGAGCAGTTCTTC.

On this clone: The sample carries other DNA sequences with the same CDR3. This chain connects TRBV18 to TRBJ2-2, with 8 bases lining up with TRBD1. CDR3 length: 15 amino acids. Germline loops: CDR1 KGHSH, CDR2 LQKENI. V lost 3 bases to trimming and J lost 1 base; unmatched junction nucleotides: 1. CDR3 region: CASSPGQGNTGELFF. CDR3 nucleotides: TGTGCCAGCTCACCCGGACAGGGGAACACCGGGGAGCTGTTTTTT.

The rearrangement links TRBV19 to TRBJ2-6; D perhaps matches TRBD1 (6 bases). The CDR3 consists of 18 residues. The V gene's germline CDR1 is LNHDA and CDR2 SQIVND (reference sequence). With 5 bases removed from V and 5 bases from J, the gap between germline ends came to 22 bases. Here the CDR3 reads CASSPEPQGKRRANVLTF. The CDR3 DNA reads as TGTGCCAGTAGTCCAGAGCCCCAGGGGAAGAGGAGGGCCAACGTCCTGACTTTC.

The chain combines TRBV11-2 with TRBJ2-3; D may be TRBD1 (5 bases). The CDR3 runs to 16 residues. Looked up from germline, CDR1 is SGHAT and CDR2 is FQNNGV. V dropped 1 base and J dropped 2 bases, with 13 bases sitting between them. CDR3 coding DNA: TGTGCCAGCAGCTTAGGGGGCGACTGGAACACAGATACGCAGTATTTT. Its protein product is CASSLGGDWNTDTQYF.

Regarding this clone: This may stem from a read error, because a much larger clone lies one nucleotide away. The chain is built from TRBV2 and TRBJ2-7; no reliable D call. From germline, CDR1 is SNHLY and CDR2 FYNNEI. The germline V and J ends were trimmed by 6 bases and 0 bases, with 6 bases remaining between them. The CDR3 is 12 amino acids. The CDR3 sequence is CASSGNSYEQYF. The CDR3 nucleotides are TGTGCCAGCAGCGGCAACTCCTACGAGCAGTACTTC. Complete variable domain (other parts from reference TRBV2 and TRBJ2-7): EPEVTQTPSHQVTQMGQEVILRCVPISNHLYFYWYRQILGQKVEFLVSFYNNEISEKSEIFDDQFSVERPDGSNFTLKIRSTKLEDSAMYFCASSGNSYEQYFGPGTRLTVT.

The chain carries TRBV18 and TRBJ2-2; no definite D call. CDR3 length: 13 residues. Deletions cut 3 bases from V and 4 bases from J, with 6 bases between. From germline, CDR1 is KGHSH and CDR2 LQKENI. DNA of the CDR3: TGTGCCAGCTCACCCCAGGCCACCGGGGAGCTGTTTTTT. It translates to CASSPQATGELFF.

CDR3 sequence (DNA): TGTGCCAGCAGCCAAAACAATGCTGGAAACACCATATATTTT. It specifies CASSQNNAGNTIYF. This chain uses TRBV14 with TRBJ1-3; D is unresolved. The V and J ends lost 2 bases and 2 bases respectively, with 7 bases between them. CDR1 is SGHDN and CDR2 is FVKESK in the germline V gene. The CDR3 totals 14 residues.

On this clone: One base away lies a much larger clone, so this may be a sequencing read error. J is TRBJ2-5 and V is TRBV7-6, with a possible D match to TRBD1 (5 bases). This CDR3 contains 13 residues. Germline V gene sequence: CDR1 SGHVS, CDR2 FNYEAQ. The V gene lost 3 bases and the J gene lost 4 bases, with 9 bases spanning the gap. The CDR3 loop is CASSFGQGETQYF. CDR3 nucleotides: TGTGCCAGCAGCTTTGGGCAGGGAGAGACCCAGTACTTC.

The rearrangement joins TRBV29-1 to TRBJ1-2, with D maybe TRBD1 (5 bases). This CDR3 region has 13 residues. Trimming removed 0 bases from V and 4 bases from J, with 9 bases in between. Germline V gene sequence: CDR1 SQVTM, CDR2 ANQGSEA. The CDR3 spells CSVEDDSSYGYTF. CDR3 in DNA: TGCAGCGTTGAAGATGACAGTTCCTATGGCTACACCTTC.

In its sample, this clone was seen once. The chain carries TRBV4-1 and TRBJ2-7; tentative D call: TRBD2 (6 bases). This CDR3 is 13 amino acids long. CDR1 is MGHRA and CDR2 is YSYEKL in the germline V gene. V was clipped by 4 bases and J by 5 bases, with 12 bases between them. The CDR3 is CASSRTRTNEQYF. CDR3 bases: TGCGCCAGCAGCCGCACCAGGACTAACGAGCAGTACTTC.